This is a list of T cell receptor beta chains from one sample in a study of blood T cell repertoires in COVID-19. Only in-frame clones appear in the TCRdb table, and some are missing; sequencing was by immunoSEQ multiplex PCR. The table lists roughly 290,000 clones, 80% to 90% of them singletons. Specimen: PBMCs or T cells enriched from blood (not recorded which). The receptors stem from a young man who had recovered from COVID-19. The CDR3 runs from the conserved cysteine through the conserved F or W. The D gene is left open where the match is weak. Expanded clones are given a class, and other clones once, few, many or no size at all.

abundance	d_gene	j_gene	v_gene	CDR3aa	CDR3nt
NA	NA	TRBJ1-4	TRBV6-2/TRBV6-3	CASSYPFRVESEKLFF	TGTGCCAGCAGTTACCCGTTTCGGGTAGAGAGTGAAAAACTGTTTTTT
once	NA	TRBJ2-3	TRBV7-3	CASSTHTLGVPYF	TGTGCCAGCAGCACACACACCCTCGGGGTTCCGTATTTT
NA	TRBD1	TRBJ1-1	TRBV6-6	CASREDRAGTEAFF	TGTGCCAGCAGGGAGGACAGGGCTGGGACTGAAGCTTTCTTT
NA	NA	TRBJ1-6	TRBV6-6	CASSYAESNSPLHF	TGTGCCAGCAGTTACGCGGAGAGTAATTCACCCCTCCACTTT
NA	TRBD1	TRBJ1-1	TRBV7-9	CASSFRQGATEAFF	TGTGCCAGCAGCTTCCGGCAGGGGGCCACTGAAGCTTTCTTT
NA	NA	TRBJ1-1	TRBV14	CASSQGGSVTEAFF	TGTGCCAGCAGCCAAGGAGGGTCGGTCACTGAAGCTTTCTTT
NA	NA	TRBJ1-2	TRBV9	CASSVGQYGYTF	TGTGCCAGCAGCGTAGGACAGTATGGCTACACCTTC
NA	NA	TRBJ1-5	TRBV6-5	CASSYSFGVEQPQHF	TGTGCCAGCAGTTACTCGTTCGGGGTTGAACAGCCCCAGCATTTT
NA	TRBD2	TRBJ2-1	TRBV5-1	CASSPTLAGAESEQFF	TGCGCCAGCAGCCCAACACTAGCGGGGGCGGAGAGTGAGCAGTTCTTC
NA	NA	TRBJ1-2	TRBV12-3/TRBV12-4	CASSLWGDGGYTF	TGTGCCAGCAGTTTATGGGGGGACGGTGGCTACACCTTC
NA	NA	TRBJ2-7	TRBV1	CTSSQVLAGNTYEQYF	TGCACCAGCAGCCAAGTGCTAGCGGGGAATACCTACGAGCAGTACTTC
once	NA	TRBJ2-7	TRBV25-1	CASSKRSHEQYF	TGTGCCAGCAGTAAGAGGTCCCACGAGCAGTACTTC
NA	TRBD1	TRBJ2-7	TRBV2	CASSFPGGWYEQYF	TGTGCCAGCAGTTTCCCAGGGGGCTGGTACGAGCAGTACTTC
NA	NA	TRBJ1-1	TRBV30	CAVAGRTEAFF	TGTGCCGTAGCCGGCCGCACTGAAGCTTTCTTT
few	NA	TRBJ1-6	TRBV5-6	CASREWSPYNSPLHF	TGTGCCAGCCGGGAGTGGAGCCCCTATAATTCACCCCTCCACTTT
NA	NA	TRBJ2-7	TRBV4-1	CASSQDFLRRGEQYF	TGCGCCAGCAGCCAAGACTTTCTTCGTCGCGGCGAGCAGTACTTC
NA	NA	TRBJ2-3	TRBV30	CAWGGGGTDTQYF	TGTGCCTGGGGAGGGGGGGGCACAGATACGCAGTATTTT